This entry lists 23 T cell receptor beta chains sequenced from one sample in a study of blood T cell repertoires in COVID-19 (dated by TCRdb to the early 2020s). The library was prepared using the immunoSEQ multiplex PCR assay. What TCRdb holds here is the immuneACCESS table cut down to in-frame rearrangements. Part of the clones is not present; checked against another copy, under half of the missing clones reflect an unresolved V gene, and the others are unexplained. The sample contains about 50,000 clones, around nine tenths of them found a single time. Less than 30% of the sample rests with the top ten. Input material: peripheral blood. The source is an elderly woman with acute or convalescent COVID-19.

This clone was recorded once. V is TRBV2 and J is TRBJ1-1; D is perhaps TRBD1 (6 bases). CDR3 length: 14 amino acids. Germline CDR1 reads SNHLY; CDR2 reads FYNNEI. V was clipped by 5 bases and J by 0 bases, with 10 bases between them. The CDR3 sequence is CASSYQGLNTEAFF. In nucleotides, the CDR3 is TGTGCCAGCAGTTACCAGGGGTTGAACACTGAAGCTTTCTTT.

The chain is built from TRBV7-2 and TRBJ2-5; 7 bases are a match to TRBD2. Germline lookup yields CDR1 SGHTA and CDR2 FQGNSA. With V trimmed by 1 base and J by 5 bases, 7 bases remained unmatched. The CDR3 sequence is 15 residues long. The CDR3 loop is CASSLDLAGGETQYF. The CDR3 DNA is TGTGCCAGCAGCTTAGATCTAGCCGGGGGGGAGACCCAGTACTTC.

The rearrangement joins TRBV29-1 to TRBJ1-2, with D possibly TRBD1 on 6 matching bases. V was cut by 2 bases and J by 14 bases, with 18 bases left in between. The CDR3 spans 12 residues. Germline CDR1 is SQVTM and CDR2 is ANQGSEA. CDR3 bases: TGCAGCGTTGAATTGGCGGGGGGCGCCTTGACCTTC. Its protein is CSVELAGGALTF.

The DNA for the CDR3 is TGCGCCAGCAGCTTGGGCCAGGGGGAGACCCAGTACTTC. It specifies CASSLGQGETQYF. V and J are TRBV5-1 and TRBJ2-5, with a tentative D call TRBD1 (6 bases). The CDR3 is made up of 13 amino acids. The V and J ends lost 0 bases and 5 bases respectively, with 8 bases between them. The V gene's germline CDR1 is SGHRS and CDR2 YFSETQ.

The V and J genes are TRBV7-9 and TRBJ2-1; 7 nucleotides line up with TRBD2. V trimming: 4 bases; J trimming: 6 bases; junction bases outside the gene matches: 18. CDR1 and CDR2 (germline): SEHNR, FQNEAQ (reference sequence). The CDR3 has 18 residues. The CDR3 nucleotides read TGTGCCAGCAGCTCCCTCGGGGCGGGACGCCGCGGGGGCAATGAGCAGTTCTTC. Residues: CASSSLGAGRRGGNEQFF.

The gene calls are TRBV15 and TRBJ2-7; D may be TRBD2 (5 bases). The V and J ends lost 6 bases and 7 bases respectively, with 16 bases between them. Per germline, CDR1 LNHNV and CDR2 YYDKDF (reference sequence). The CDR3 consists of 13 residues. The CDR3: CATRGKDRGEQYF. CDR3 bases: TGTGCCACCAGGGGAAAGGATAGAGGGGAGCAGTACTTC.

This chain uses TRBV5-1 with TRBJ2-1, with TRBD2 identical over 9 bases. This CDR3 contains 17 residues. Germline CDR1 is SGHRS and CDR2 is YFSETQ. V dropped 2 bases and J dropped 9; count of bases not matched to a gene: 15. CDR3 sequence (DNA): TGCGCCAGCAGCTTACAGCCGGGACTAGCATATTCCGGTGAGCAGTTCTTC. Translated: CASSLQPGLAYSGEQFF.

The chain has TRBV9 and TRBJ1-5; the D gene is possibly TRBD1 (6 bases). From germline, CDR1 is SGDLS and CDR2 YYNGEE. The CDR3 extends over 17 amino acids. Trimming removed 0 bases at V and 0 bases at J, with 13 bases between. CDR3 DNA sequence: TGTGCCAGCAGCGTAGGGGAAGGGGGTTATAGCAATCAGCCCCAGCATTTT. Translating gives CASSVGEGGYSNQPQHF.

The CDR3 sequence is CASRTGEVGYGYTF. The DNA of the CDR3 is TGTGCCAGCAGGACAGGGGAGGTGGGCTATGGCTACACCTTC. V usage is TRBV6-5 and J usage is TRBJ1-2, with 8 positions matching TRBD1. Trimming removed 6 bases from V and 4 bases from J; junction bases left unmatched: 7. Germline V gene data show CDR1 as MNHEY and CDR2 as SVGAGI. The CDR3 spans 14 residues.

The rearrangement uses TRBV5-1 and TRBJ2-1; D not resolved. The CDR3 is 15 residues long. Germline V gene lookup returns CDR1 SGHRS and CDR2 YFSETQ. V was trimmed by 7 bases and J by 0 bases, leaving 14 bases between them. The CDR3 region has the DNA TGCGCCAGCCGAACCCGCTTGAGCTCCTACAATGAGCAGTTCTTC. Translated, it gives CASRTRLSSYNEQFF.

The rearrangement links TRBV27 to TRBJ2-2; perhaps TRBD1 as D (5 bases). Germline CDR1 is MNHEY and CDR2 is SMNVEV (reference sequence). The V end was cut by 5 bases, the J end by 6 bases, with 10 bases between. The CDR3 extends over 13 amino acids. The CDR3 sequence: CASSPWGSGELFF. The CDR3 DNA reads TGTGCCAGCAGTCCCTGGGGCTCCGGGGAGCTGTTTTTT.

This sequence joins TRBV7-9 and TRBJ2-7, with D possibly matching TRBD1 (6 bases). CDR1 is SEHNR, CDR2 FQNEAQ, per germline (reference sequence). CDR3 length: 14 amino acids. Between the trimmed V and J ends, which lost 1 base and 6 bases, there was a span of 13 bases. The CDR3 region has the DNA TGTGCCAGCAGCTTAGTGGGGACCAGGGGCGAGCAGTACGTC. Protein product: CASSLVGTRGEQYV.

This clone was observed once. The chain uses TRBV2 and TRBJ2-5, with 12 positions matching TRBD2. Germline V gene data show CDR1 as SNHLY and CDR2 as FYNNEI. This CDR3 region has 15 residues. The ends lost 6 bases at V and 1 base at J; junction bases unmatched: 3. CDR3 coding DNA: TGTGCCAGCAGCGGGACTAGCGGGTCCCAAGAGACCCAGTACTTC. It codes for CASSGTSGSQETQYF.

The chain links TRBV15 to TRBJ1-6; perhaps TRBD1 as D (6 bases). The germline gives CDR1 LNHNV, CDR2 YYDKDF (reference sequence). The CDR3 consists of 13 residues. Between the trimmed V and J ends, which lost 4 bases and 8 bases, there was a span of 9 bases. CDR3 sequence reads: CATSIQGDSPLHF. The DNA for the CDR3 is TGTGCCACCAGCATACAGGGCGATTCACCCCTCCACTTT.

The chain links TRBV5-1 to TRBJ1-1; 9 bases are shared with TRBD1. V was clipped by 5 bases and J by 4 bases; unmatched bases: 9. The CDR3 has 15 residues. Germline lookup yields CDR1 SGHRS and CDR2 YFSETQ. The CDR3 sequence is CASSNGRDRVTEAFF. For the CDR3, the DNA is TGCGCCAGCAGTAACGGCCGGGACAGGGTCACTGAAGCTTTCTTT.

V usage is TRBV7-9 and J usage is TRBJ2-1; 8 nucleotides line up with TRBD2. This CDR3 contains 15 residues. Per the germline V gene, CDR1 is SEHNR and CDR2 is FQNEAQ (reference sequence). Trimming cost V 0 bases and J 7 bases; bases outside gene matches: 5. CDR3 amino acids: CASSLAGTRGNEQFF. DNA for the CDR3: TGTGCCAGCAGCTTAGCTGGGACTAGAGGGAATGAGCAGTTCTTC.

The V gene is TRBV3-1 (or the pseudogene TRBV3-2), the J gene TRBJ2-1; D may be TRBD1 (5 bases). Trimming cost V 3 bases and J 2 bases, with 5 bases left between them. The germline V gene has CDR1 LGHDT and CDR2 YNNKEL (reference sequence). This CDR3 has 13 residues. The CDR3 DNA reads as TGTGCCAGCAGCCAGGGGCCCTACAATGAGCAGTTCTTC. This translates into CASSQGPYNEQFF.

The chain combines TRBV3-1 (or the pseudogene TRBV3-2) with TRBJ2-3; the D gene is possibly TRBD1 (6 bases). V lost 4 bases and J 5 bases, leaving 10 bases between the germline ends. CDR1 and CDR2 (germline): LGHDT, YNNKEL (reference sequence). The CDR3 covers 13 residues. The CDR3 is CASSLGRGDTQYF. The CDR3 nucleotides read TGTGCCAGCAGCCTAGGCAGGGGAGATACGCAGTATTTT.

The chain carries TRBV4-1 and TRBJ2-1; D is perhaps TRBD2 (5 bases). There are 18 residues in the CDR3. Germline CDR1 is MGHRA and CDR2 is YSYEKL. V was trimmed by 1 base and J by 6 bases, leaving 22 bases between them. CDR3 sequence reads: CASSQGSSGGSYLNEQFF. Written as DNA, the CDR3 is TGCGCCAGCAGCCAAGGATCCAGTGGCGGGTCATACCTCAATGAGCAGTTCTTC.

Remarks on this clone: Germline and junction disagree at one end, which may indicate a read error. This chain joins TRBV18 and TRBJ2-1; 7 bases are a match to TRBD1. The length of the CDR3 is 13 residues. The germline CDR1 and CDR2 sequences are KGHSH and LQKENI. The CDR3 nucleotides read TGTGCCAGCTCTATAAACAGGGGCGTTGAGGAGTTCTTC. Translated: CASSINRGVEEFF.

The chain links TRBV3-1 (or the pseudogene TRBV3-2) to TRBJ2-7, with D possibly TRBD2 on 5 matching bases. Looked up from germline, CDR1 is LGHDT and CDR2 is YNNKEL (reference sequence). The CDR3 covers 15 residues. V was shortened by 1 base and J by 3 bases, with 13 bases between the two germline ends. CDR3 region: CASSQGASEGYEQYF. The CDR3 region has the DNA TGTGCCAGCAGCCAAGGGGCTAGTGAGGGCTACGAGCAGTACTTC.

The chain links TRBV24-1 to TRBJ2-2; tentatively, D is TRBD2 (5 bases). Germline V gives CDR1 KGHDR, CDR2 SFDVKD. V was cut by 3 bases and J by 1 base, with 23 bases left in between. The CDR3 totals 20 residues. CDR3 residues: CATSDPAGLSGSWNTGELFF. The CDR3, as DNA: TGTGCCACCAGTGATCCTGCAGGATTGTCGGGGAGCTGGAACACCGGGGAGCTGTTTTTT.

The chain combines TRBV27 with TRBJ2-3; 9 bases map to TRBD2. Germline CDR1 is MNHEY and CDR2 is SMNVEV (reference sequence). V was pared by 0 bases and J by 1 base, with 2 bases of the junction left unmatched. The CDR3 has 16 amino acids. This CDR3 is CASSLSRGGGTDTQYF. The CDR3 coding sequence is TGTGCCAGCAGTTTATCGCGGGGGGGCGGCACAGATACGCAGTATTTT.